This T cell receptor (beta chain) was sequenced in a study of blood T cell repertoires in COVID-19. The CDR3 is made up of 13 amino acids. Germline CDR1 and CDR2: MNHEY and SVGAGI. J was trimmed by 11 bases and V by 5 bases; bases with no gene match: 7. In the original processing: Amplified reference gene primers provided the basis for estimating nucleated cell counts. The method was immunoSEQ multiplex PCR; TCRdb's version includes in-frame clones alone and lacks a portion of them. The V and J calls and clone size come from that table; D and trimming were worked out from the DNA. Of 120,000 to 150,000 clones in the sample, roughly 90% were seen once.

The source of this sequence is a human donor in a cohort sampled during active COVID-19. Sequencing used peripheral blood. This rearrangement joins TRBV6-5 to TRBJ1-5; 9 bases fit TRBD1. CDR3 residues: CASSRQGGGAQHF. The CDR3 DNA reads as TGTGCCAGCAGTCGACAGGGGGGCGGGGCCCAGCATTTT.